These 7 T cell receptor beta chains originate from one sample sequenced in a study of CD8+CD57+ T cells in acquired aplastic anemia. CDR3 and TCR beta VDJ profiling relied on a genomic DNA template. Each CDR3 protein gets one entry after TCRdb re-called the reads with MiXCR. The sample has around 400,000 distinct CDR3 sequences, 55% to 70% seen once; the top ten hold less than 4%. The sample consisted of sorted CD4+, CD8+, or CD8+CD57+ T cells (not recorded which) from PBMCs. The source is a human donor in good health, serving as a control.

Many counts were recorded for this clonotype. The V call is TRBV5-1, the J call TRBJ1-1; a weak D match, TRBD1 (5 bases). V dropped 4 bases and J dropped 4 bases, with 14 bases sitting between them. CDR3 length: 14 amino acids. Germline loops: CDR1 SGHRS, CDR2 YFSETQ. In nucleotides, the CDR3 is TGCGCCAGCAGCCGGGGCGAGGGAAGCACTGAAGCTTTCTTT. Translated, it gives CASSRGEGSTEAFF. Full variable domain (remainder filled in from reference TRBV5-1 and TRBJ1-1): KAGVTQTPRYLIKTRGQQVTLSCSPISGHRSVSWYQQTPGQGLQFLFEYFSETQRNKGNFPGRFSGRQFSNSRSEMNVSTLELGDSALYLCASSRGEGSTEAFFGQGTRLTVV.

A word on this clonotype: Possible read error: a much larger clone is one base away. The chain links TRBV10-3 to TRBJ1-1; D might be TRBD1 (6 bases). Trimming took 11 bases from V and 4 from J, leaving 20 bases between them. Looked up from germline, CDR1 is ENHRY and CDR2 is SYGVKD. The CDR3 contains 14 residues. CDR3: CACKETGLSTEAFF. The CDR3 nucleotides are TGTGCCTGCAAAGAAACAGGGTTAAGCACTGAAGCTTTCTTT.

This clonotype has at least ten counts. The CDR3 DNA sequence: TGTGCCAGCAGCTTACCGCGGGGGGAGACAGATACGCAGTATTTT. Its translation is CASSLPRGETDTQYF. This sequence joins TRBV7-2 and TRBJ2-3, with 8 bases aligning to TRBD2. The germline V gene encodes CDR1 SGHTA and CDR2 FQGNSA. This CDR3 has 15 residues. J lost 3 bases, V lost 2 bases, and 4 bases had no gene match.

This clonotype was counted ten times or more. The chain is built from TRBV7-6 and TRBJ1-3, with 8 bases lining up with TRBD1. Germline CDR1 reads SGHVS; CDR2 reads FNYEAQ. With V trimmed by 1 base and J by 4 bases, 9 bases remained unmatched. The CDR3 covers 17 residues. The CDR3 is CASSLGIQGAPGNTIYF. Here the CDR3 DNA reads TGTGCCAGCAGCTTAGGCATTCAGGGGGCGCCGGGAAACACCATATATTTT.

This clonotype was seen repeatedly, ten times or more. The chain employs TRBV9 and TRBJ2-5; TRBD2 might be the D (5 bases). The V gene's germline CDR1 is SGDLS and CDR2 YYNGEE. CDR3 size: 13 residues. Trimming took 0 bases from V and 5 from J, leaving 8 bases between them. The CDR3 DNA sequence: TGTGCCAGCAGCGTAGTGGAGCGGGAGACCCAGTACTTC. This sequence encodes CASSVVERETQYF.

This clonotype has at least ten counts. The rearrangement links TRBV7-2 to TRBJ1-5; 8 nucleotides align to TRBD1. The CDR3 covers 15 residues. V gave up 5 bases and J gave up 4 bases; unmatched junction bases: 7. Germline-derived CDR1 and CDR2 are SGHTA and FQGNSA. CDR3 bases: TGTGCCAGCAGCACGGGACAGGAAAGGAATCAGCCCCAGCATTTT. It translates to CASSTGQERNQPQHF.

A remark on this clonotype: The germline gene is not matched at one end of the junction; a read error may be the cause. The chain employs TRBV7-2 and TRBJ2-1, with D unclear. Germline V lookup: CDR1 SGHTA, CDR2 FQGNSA. This CDR3 is 14 amino acids long. The CDR3 protein is CASNTRNNSDEELF. DNA for the CDR3: TGTGCCAGCAACACTCGCAATAACTCGGATGAGGAGCTGTTC.